Relative to its sample, the clone carrying this T cell receptor (beta chain) is medium-sized (0.01 to 0.1%). What it binds is not known. Profiled with immunoSEQ multiplex PCR; TCRdb holds only in-frame clones, not every one. The repertoire holds approximately 88,000 clones, around nine tenths seen once, with approximately 5% in the top ten. These data are taken from a study of T cell responses to AZD1222 COVID-19 vaccine. Study conclusions and caveats: Unmutated variant regions reportedly attract nearly half of all spike-specific TCRs. Spike-spanning, vaccine-associated CD4 TCRs were dominant at 160-218 and 743-854. Clonal diversity may have been underestimated, and the donors were mostly white British, with more females than males.

Sequenced here: peripheral blood, sampled 28 days after the second AZD1222 dose. The receptor was isolated from an adult who received the AZD1222 COVID-19 vaccine.

CDR3 in DNA: TGTGCCAGCAGAGACAGGTTCTCTAACTATGGCTACACCTTC. Translated: CASRDRFSNYGYTF. V usage is TRBV3-1 (or the pseudogene TRBV3-2) and J usage is TRBJ1-2, with D possibly TRBD1 on 6 matching bases. This CDR3 spans 14 amino acids. Trimming pared 6 bases from V and 0 bases from J, leaving 11 bases between. Germline V lookup: CDR1 LGHDT, CDR2 YNNKEL (reference sequence).